The rows below give T cell receptor beta chains drawn from one sample of a study of T cell responses to AZD1222 COVID-19 vaccine. Generated by immunoSEQ multiplex PCR, the TCRdb table keeps only in-frame clones and is missing some. In the table there are approximately 100,000 clones, around 94% of which are singletons. Material: peripheral blood, obtained on day 0 of AZD1222 vaccination. The receptors were gathered from an adult in good health. CDR3s include the opening cysteine and the closing phenylalanine or tryptophan. A D gene is named only where the DNA matches it firmly. Expanded clones get a size class; other rows say once, few or many, or leave the size out.

V	size	D	J	DNA	CDR3
TRBV4-1	-	-	TRBJ2-4	TGCGCCAGCAGCCAGGCCGTAGTGCTAGCCAAAAACATTCAGTACTTC	CASSQAVVLAKNIQYF
TRBV19	-	-	TRBJ2-3	TGTGCCAGTAGTATAGGAGGGGTTACAACAGATACGCAGTATTTT	CASSIGGVTTDTQYF
TRBV4-3	once	TRBD2	TRBJ2-2	TGCGCCAGCAGCCAAGTTCTCGGGACTAGTAACACCGGGGAGCTGTTTTTT	CASSQVLGTSNTGELFF
TRBV6-5	-	-	TRBJ1-6	TGTGCCAGCACCGCGCCTTATAATTCACCCCTCCACTTT	CASTAPYNSPLHF
TRBV7-3	-	TRBD2	TRBJ2-1	TGTGCCAGCAGCCTCACCGCTTTTAGCGGGGGCCGCTCCTACAATGAGCAGTTCTTC	CASSLTAFSGGRSYNEQFF
TRBV28	-	TRBD1	TRBJ2-7	TGTGCCAGCAGTCGCACAGGGGAGAGAAACGAGCAGTACTTC	CASSRTGERNEQYF
TRBV2	once	-	TRBJ1-1	TGTGCCAGCACCCAATATAAAACAGGGTTACAGTGGAGCACTGAAGCTTTCTTT	CASTQYKTGLQWSTEAFF
TRBV30	-	-	TRBJ1-1	TGTGCCTGGAGTTTCCCGACTCCTGAAGCTTTCTTT	CAWSFPTPEAFF
TRBV11-3	-	TRBD2	TRBJ2-7	TGTGCCAGCAGCTTTGGGAGCGGGGGGCCTCACGAGCAGTACTTC	CASSFGSGGPHEQYF
TRBV30	once	TRBD1	TRBJ1-5	TGTGCCTGGAGTCCGAACAGGGGTGGGGGTCAGCCCCAGCATTTT	CAWSPNRGGGQPQHF
TRBV10-2	-	-	TRBJ2-5	TGCGCCAGCAGTGAGTCTCCCATGAGGGCAGTCGGGACGAGGGAGACCCAGTACTTC	CASSESPMRAVGTRETQYF
TRBV25-1	-	-	TRBJ2-3	TGTGCCAGCGGGTCTTTTATAGATACGCAGTATTTT	CASGSFIDTQYF
TRBV7-2	-	-	TRBJ2-1	TGTGCCAGCATCACAAACCCCGTGACAGCCTTTGGGAATGAGCAGTTCTTC	CASITNPVTAFGNEQFF
TRBV25-1	once	-	TRBJ2-3	TGTGCCAGCAGTGTAGCCCCGTTTACGGATACGCAGTATTTT	CASSVAPFTDTQYF
TRBV28	-	-	TRBJ1-1	TGTGCCAGCAGTTTATCCCTGGGTCTGAACACTGAAGCTTTCTTT	CASSLSLGLNTEAFF
TRBV4-3	-	-	TRBJ1-3	TGCGCCAGCAGCCAAGATTCGAAGGATTGGGGGGGTAACGCCATATATTTT	CASSQDSKDWGGNAIYF
TRBV11-2	-	-	TRBJ1-5	TGTGCCAGCACCCGGGGGGGAGAGGGTCAGCCCCAGCATTTT	CASTRGGEGQPQHF
TRBV10-2	-	-	TRBJ1-2	TGCGCCAGCAGTGACTCAGGGGATGGCTACACCTTC	CASSDSGDGYTF
TRBV6-5	-	-	TRBJ2-7	TGTGCCAGCAGTTACGATCCCCAGCGCTACTCCTACGAGCAGTACTTC	CASSYDPQRYSYEQYF
TRBV3-1/TRBV3-2	-	-	TRBJ1-2	TGTGCCAGCAGCCAACCTCCCTATGGCTACACCTTC	CASSQPPYGYTF
TRBV5-1	-	-	TRBJ2-3	TGCGCCAGCAGCTTGTATCGGACAGCTTCTAGCACAGATACGCAGTATTTT	CASSLYRTASSTDTQYF
TRBV5-8	-	-	TRBJ2-7	TGTGCCAGCAGCTTGGGACTATCCCCCGGGCGCTACGAGCAGTACTTC	CASSLGLSPGRYEQYF
TRBV7-9	once	-	TRBJ1-1	TGTGCCAGCAGCTTAGTTGGGATAAGGGGAATTAACACTGAAGCTTTCTTT	CASSLVGIRGINTEAFF
TRBV19	-	-	TRBJ1-1	TGTGCCAGTAGTATAGCCCCCCCCCTGAACACTGAAGCTTTCTTT	CASSIAPPLNTEAFF
TRBV27	-	-	TRBJ1-2	TGTGCCAGCAGTCCCGCCCCGACGGCCCCAGAGAACTATGGCTACACCTTC	CASSPAPTAPENYGYTF
TRBV12-3/TRBV12-4	-	-	TRBJ1-1	TGTGCCAGCAGTTTGCAGGGCAACACTGAAGCTTTCTTT	CASSLQGNTEAFF
TRBV12-3/TRBV12-4	-	-	TRBJ1-2	TGTGCCAGCAGTTTGAAAAACTATGGCTACACCTTC	CASSLKNYGYTF
TRBV4-1	-	-	TRBJ1-2	TGCGCCAGCAGCCAACCTACTAGGAAAAACTATGGCTACACCTTC	CASSQPTRKNYGYTF
TRBV18	-	-	TRBJ2-3	TGTGCCAGCTCACCACCCGGGGATACGCAGTATTTT	CASSPPGDTQYF
TRBV6-5	-	-	TRBJ1-1	TGTGCCAGCAGTCCCCCACAGAACACTGAAGCTTTCTTT	CASSPPQNTEAFF
TRBV21-1	-	-	TRBJ2-5	TGTGCCAGCAGAAGCAGGGGTGGTGTGGAGACCCAGTACTTC	CASRSRGGVETQYF
TRBV6-5	-	-	TRBJ1-2	TGTGCCAGCAGTTACTCGAGGGGGGATGGCTACACCTTC	CASSYSRGDGYTF
TRBV5-1	-	TRBD2	TRBJ2-3	TGCGCCAGCAGCTTCGCTAGCGGTCCTAGCACAGATACGCAGTATTTT	CASSFASGPSTDTQYF
TRBV5-6	-	-	TRBJ2-1	TGTGCCAGCAGCTTGGGAGTAATTGCAGGGTCGGGACAGTTCTTC	CASSLGVIAGSGQFF
TRBV28	-	-	TRBJ2-7	TGTGCCAGCAGTTCGGGGGTCCACGAGCAGTACTTC	CASSSGVHEQYF
TRBV7-9	-	-	TRBJ2-1	TGTGCCAGCAGACGCCCCAGGCAGGACAATGAGCAGTTCTTC	CASRRPRQDNEQFF
TRBV9	-	-	TRBJ1-5	TGTGCCAGCAGCGTAAGGGACAGCAATCAGCCCCAGCATTTT	CASSVRDSNQPQHF
TRBV2	-	-	TRBJ1-1	TGTGCCAGCCAGGACAGACGCAAGAACACTGAAGCTTTCTTT	CASQDRRKNTEAFF
TRBV30	-	-	TRBJ2-1	TGTGCCTGGAGGGAATTAGCGGCGCTCGTTTACAATGAGCAGTTCTTC	CAWRELAALVYNEQFF
TRBV19	once	-	TRBJ1-1	TGTGCCAGTAGTATAGACAGGAGGCGAACTGAAGCTTTCTTT	CASSIDRRRTEAFF
TRBV6-5	-	TRBD1	TRBJ1-5	TGTGCCAGCACCCCAGACAGGGGATCCAATCAGCCCCAGCATTTT	CASTPDRGSNQPQHF
TRBV18	-	-	TRBJ2-5	TGTGCCAGCTCCCCTGTACTAGCATTCCAAGAGACCCAGTACTTC	CASSPVLAFQETQYF
TRBV10-3	-	TRBD1	TRBJ1-5	TGTGCCACGACAGGGGGCGGCAATCAGCCCCAGCATTTT	CATTGGGNQPQHF
TRBV7-3	-	-	TRBJ1-3	TGTGCCAGCAGCTTAACGAGTGGGTACTCTGGAAACACCATATATTTT	CASSLTSGYSGNTIYF
TRBV10-3	-	-	TRBJ1-2	TGTGCCATCAGTGTGGGCAGGTCGTTTAGGGATAACTATGGCTACACCTTC	CAISVGRSFRDNYGYTF
TRBV5-1	-	-	TRBJ2-3	TGCGCCAGCAGCTCCGGGCCCGGCACAGATACGCAGTATTTT	CASSSGPGTDTQYF
TRBV30	-	-	TRBJ1-4	TGTGCCCTGACAGGTGGAGATGAAAAACTGTTTTTT	CALTGGDEKLFF
TRBV11-3	-	TRBD2	TRBJ2-7	TGTGCCAGCAGCCCCGGGACTAGCGGGGGTCCCCACGAGCAGTACTTC	CASSPGTSGGPHEQYF
TRBV30	-	TRBD1	TRBJ1-1	TGTGCCTGGAGCCCCGGACAGGGTGTTATAGAAGCTTTCTTT	CAWSPGQGVIEAFF
TRBV27	-	TRBD1	TRBJ2-7	TGTGCCAGCAGTTTAGCCCGACAGGGGTCCGAGCAGTACTTC	CASSLARQGSEQYF
TRBV7-6	-	-	TRBJ1-4	TGTGCCAGCAGCACCCGTGGGGCAGGGTTGGATGAAAAACTGTTTTTT	CASSTRGAGLDEKLFF
TRBV18	-	-	TRBJ1-2	TGTGCCAGCTCACCACCGTGGCAGGGAAACTATGGCTACACCTTC	CASSPPWQGNYGYTF
TRBV27	-	TRBD1	TRBJ1-2	TGTGCCAGCGGCCCGGGACAGAGTTTCTATGGCTACACCTTC	CASGPGQSFYGYTF
TRBV6-5	-	-	TRBJ1-2	TGTGCCAGCGGGATGCAAGTCCTACTCAACTATGGCTACACCTTC	CASGMQVLLNYGYTF
TRBV9	-	-	TRBJ1-1	TGTGCCAGCAGCGTCACGGACAGCTTGAACACTGAAGCTTTCTTT	CASSVTDSLNTEAFF
TRBV14	-	-	TRBJ1-1	TGTGCCAGCAGCCAAGTATTAGGGGTATGGGCTTTCTTT	CASSQVLGVWAFF
TRBV12-3/TRBV12-4	-	-	TRBJ1-5	TGTGCCAGCAGTTTCTTGGGGGGATCGCCCCAGCATTTT	CASSFLGGSPQHF
TRBV2	-	-	TRBJ1-1	TGTGCCAGCCAGGGGCCAAGGGGGACTGAAGCTTTCTTT	CASQGPRGTEAFF
TRBV3-1/TRBV3-2	-	-	TRBJ1-5	TGTGCCAGCAGCCAATTAGACCAGCCCCAGCATTTT	CASSQLDQPQHF